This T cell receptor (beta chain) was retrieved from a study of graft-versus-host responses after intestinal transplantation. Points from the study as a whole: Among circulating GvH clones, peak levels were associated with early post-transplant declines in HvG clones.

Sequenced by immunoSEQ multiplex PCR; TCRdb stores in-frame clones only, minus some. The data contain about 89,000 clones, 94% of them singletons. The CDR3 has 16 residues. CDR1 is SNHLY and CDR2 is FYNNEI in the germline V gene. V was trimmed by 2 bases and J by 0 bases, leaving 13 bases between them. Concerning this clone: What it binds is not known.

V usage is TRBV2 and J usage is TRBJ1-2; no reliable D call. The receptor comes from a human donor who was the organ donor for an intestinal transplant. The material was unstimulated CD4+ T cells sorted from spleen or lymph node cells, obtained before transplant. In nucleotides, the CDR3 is TGTGCCAGCAGTGAACGAGAACTAAACTCTAACTATGGCTACACCTTC. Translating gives CASSERELNSNYGYTF.